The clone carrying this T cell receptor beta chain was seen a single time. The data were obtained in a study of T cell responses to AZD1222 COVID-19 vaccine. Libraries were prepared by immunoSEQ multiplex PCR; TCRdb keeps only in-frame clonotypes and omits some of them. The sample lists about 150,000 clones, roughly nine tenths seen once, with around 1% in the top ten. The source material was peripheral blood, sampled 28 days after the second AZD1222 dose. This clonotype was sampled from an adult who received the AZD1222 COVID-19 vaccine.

DNA of the CDR3: TGCGCCAGCAGCCACGGACCAGACACCGGGGAGCTGTTTTTT. As protein: CASSHGPDTGELFF. This rearrangement joins TRBV4-1 to TRBJ2-2; D call uncertain. The length of the CDR3 is 14 residues. V gave up 3 bases and J gave up 3 bases, with 8 bases separating them. Germline V gene sequence: CDR1 MGHRA, CDR2 YSYEKL.